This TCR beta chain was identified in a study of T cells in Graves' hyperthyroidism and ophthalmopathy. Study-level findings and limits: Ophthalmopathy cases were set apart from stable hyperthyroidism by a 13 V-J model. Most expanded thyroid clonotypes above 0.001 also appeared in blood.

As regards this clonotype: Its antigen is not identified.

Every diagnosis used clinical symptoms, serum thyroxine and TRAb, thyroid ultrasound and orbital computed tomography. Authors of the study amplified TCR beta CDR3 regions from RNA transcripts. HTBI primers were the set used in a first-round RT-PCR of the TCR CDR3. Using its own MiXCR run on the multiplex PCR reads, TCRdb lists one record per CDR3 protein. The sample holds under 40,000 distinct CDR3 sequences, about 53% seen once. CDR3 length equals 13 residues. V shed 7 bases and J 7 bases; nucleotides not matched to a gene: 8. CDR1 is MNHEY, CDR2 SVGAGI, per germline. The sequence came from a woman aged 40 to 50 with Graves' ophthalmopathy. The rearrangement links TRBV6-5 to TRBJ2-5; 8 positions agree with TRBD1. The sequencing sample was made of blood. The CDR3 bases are TGTGCCAGCAATCAGGGGGCCCAAAGGACCCAGTACTTC. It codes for CASNQGAQRTQYF.